This T cell receptor beta chain was captured by sequencing in a study of technical replicates of blood from a few donors. Data came from immunoSEQ multiplex PCR; TCRdb stores just in-frame clones and leaves some out. The sample has fewer than 100,000 clones; approximately 94% are singletons. The clonotype was recovered from a human donor in good health. Sequencing was carried out using T cells isolated from PBMCs.

The CDR3 here is CASSLASLANTGELFF. The CDR3, as DNA: TGTGCCAGCAGCTTAGCATCCCTCGCGAACACCGGGGAGCTGTTTTTT. The chain combines TRBV7-6 with TRBJ2-2; D is undetermined. Trimming removed 0 bases from V and 0 bases from J, with 8 bases in between. The CDR3 loop spans 16 amino acids. The germline CDR1 and CDR2 sequences are SGHVS and FNYEAQ.